This TCR beta chain emerged from a study of PD-L1 blockade in urothelial cancer. Looking at the study overall: Counts from blood samples showed a median of roughly 150,000 T cells.

Comments on this clone: What it binds is not known.

Time point described: peripheral blood 6 weeks after treatment start. PCRs each included synthetic TCR analog templates spiked in. This table comes from immunoSEQ multiplex PCR, and its TCRdb copy is limited to in-frame clones, with some not included. The sample lists some 120,000 clones, around 88% occurring once. Study findings and constraints: Below-median pretreatment blood TCR clonality was associated with improved progression-free and overall survival.

The sample in question was PBMCs, obtained around atezolizumab (anti-PD-L1) treatment. The TCR sequence derives from a man between 60 and 70 years old with urothelial cancer.

The CDR3 loop is CASSLRLAGPYEQYF. The DNA for the CDR3 is TGTGCCAGCAGCTTGAGACTAGCGGGCCCCTACGAGCAGTACTTC. This chain connects TRBV5-6 to TRBJ2-7; 10 bases line up with TRBD2. The CDR3 loop spans 15 amino acids. V shed 1 base, J shed 2 bases, and the junction held 3 bases outside the gene matches. Germline V gives CDR1 SGHDT, CDR2 YYEEEE.